The 24 T cell receptor beta chains in this list originate from one sample, sequenced in a study of CD8 T cells in Susac syndrome. An input of 0.5 to 1 ug of RNA was subjected to reverse transcription using random hexamers. Each CDR3 protein is one row after TCRdb ran MiXCR on the immunoSEQ multiplex PCR reads. The sample lists some 300,000 distinct CDR3 sequences; 65% to 90% were seen once. The sample comprised CD8+ T cells from PBMCs. The receptors were gathered from a human donor with multiple sclerosis.

The genes are TRBV5-6 and TRBJ2-7; TRBD2 might be the D (5 bases). Germline loops: CDR1 SGHDT, CDR2 YYEEEE. The CDR3 runs to 15 residues. The V end lost 1 base, the J end lost 0 bases, and 11 bases lay between the germline ends. The CDR3: CASSLKRWSSYEQYF. The CDR3 region has the DNA TGTGCCAGCAGCTTGAAGCGGTGGAGCTCCTACGAGCAGTACTTC.

The chain is built from TRBV28 and TRBJ1-1; TRBD1 matches 8 bases. Germline CDR1 and CDR2: MDHEN and SYDVKM. CDR3 size: 15 residues. V shed 2 bases and J 4 bases; nucleotides not matched to a gene: 6. CDR3 amino acids: CASSLRTGLSTEAFF. The CDR3 DNA reads TGTGCCAGCAGTTTACGGACAGGGCTGAGCACTGAAGCTTTCTTT.

The chain uses TRBV30 and TRBJ2-7; 8 nucleotides align to TRBD1. With V trimmed by 2 bases and J by 6 bases, 9 bases remained unmatched. CDR1 and CDR2 (germline): GTSNPN, SVGIG (reference sequence). The CDR3 has 14 amino acids. CDR3 protein: CAWSLGTGSGEQYF. CDR3 DNA sequence: TGTGCCTGGAGTCTTGGGACAGGATCGGGCGAGCAGTACTTC.

The chain couples TRBV11-2 to TRBJ2-3, with TRBD1 matching 7 bases. V trimming: 2 bases; J trimming: 5 bases; junction bases outside the gene matches: 4. Germline assignment: CDR1 SGHAT and CDR2 FQNNGV. The CDR3 consists of 14 residues. CDR3 sequence: CASSLLRGKDTQYF. Here the CDR3 DNA reads TGTGCCAGCAGCTTACTCAGGGGGAAAGATACGCAGTATTTT. Drawing the rest from reference TRBV11-2 and TRBJ2-3, the complete variable domain is EAGVAQSPRYKIIEKRQSVAFWCNPISGHATLYWYQQILGQGPKLLIQFQNNGVVDDSQLPKDRFSAERLKGVDSTLKIQPAKLEDSAVYLCASSLLRGKDTQYFGPGTRLTVL.

The chain recombines TRBV6-5 with TRBJ2-7, with D possibly being TRBD2 (5 bases). Trimming removed 0 bases from V and 3 bases from J, with 9 bases in between. There are 14 residues in the CDR3. Germline CDR1 and CDR2: MNHEY and SVGAGI. DNA of the CDR3: TGTGCCAGCAGTTACTCTGCTAGCAACTACGAGCAGTACTTC. As protein: CASSYSASNYEQYF.

This clonotype has only a few counts. The rearrangement uses TRBV10-2 and TRBJ2-7; the D is unclear. V was shortened by 2 bases and J by 6 bases, with 14 bases between the two germline ends. The CDR3 loop spans 14 amino acids. Germline CDR1 reads WSHSY; CDR2 reads SAAADI. CDR3 DNA sequence: TGCGCCAGCAGTGAGAAGTCCGGCAGGATCGAGCAGTACTTC. Protein: CASSEKSGRIEQYF.

This chain connects TRBV30 to TRBJ2-2; the D gene could be TRBD1 or TRBD2 (5 bases each). The CDR3 is 13 residues long. Germline CDR1 is GTSNPN and CDR2 is SVGIG (reference sequence). Trimming took 7 bases from V and 8 from J, leaving 17 bases between them. The CDR3 region is CAFSPTGPGELFF. The CDR3 bases are TGTGCCTTTTCACCAACGGGGCCGGGGGAGCTGTTTTTT.

V and J are TRBV7-9 and TRBJ2-5; D possibly corresponds to TRBD1 (7 bases). V was pared by 0 bases and J by 7 bases, with 12 bases between. The CDR3 sequence is 14 residues long. CDR1 and CDR2 (germline): SEHNR, FQNEAQ (reference sequence). CDR3 DNA sequence: TGTGCCAGCAGCTTAGCGGGCCAGGGGGGGACCCAGTACTTC. As protein: CASSLAGQGGTQYF. Supplemented by reference TRBV7-9 and TRBJ2-5, the full variable domain reads DTGVSQNPRHKITKRGQNVTFRCDPISEHNRLYWYRQTLGQGPEFLTYFQNEAQLEKSRLLSDRFSAERPKGSFSTLEIQRTEQGDSAMYLCASSLAGQGGTQYFGPGTRLLVL.

The genes are TRBV5-6 and TRBJ2-3; the D call may be TRBD1 or TRBD2 (6 bases each). Germline loops: CDR1 SGHDT, CDR2 YYEEEE. The CDR3 runs to 16 residues. Trimming took 7 bases from V and 6 from J, leaving 24 bases between them. The CDR3 nucleotides read TGTGCCAGCGGATCGGCCGGGACTCGCACAGGGGATACGCAGTATTTT. It is translated as CASGSAGTRTGDTQYF.

In DNA form, the CDR3 reads TGTGCCAGCAGCTTAGTCGTAGATACGCAGTATTTT. This gives the protein CASSLVVDTQYF. The rearrangement joins TRBV11-2 to TRBJ2-3; no firm D call. Germline assignment: CDR1 SGHAT and CDR2 FQNNGV. Trimming shortened V by 1 base and J by 5 bases, and 4 bases separated the two germline ends. The CDR3 has 12 amino acids.

This sequence joins TRBV19 and TRBJ2-3; D is possibly TRBD2 (5 bases). CDR1 is LNHDA, CDR2 SQIVND, per germline (reference sequence). The V end was cut by 5 bases, the J end by 0 bases, with 12 bases between. The CDR3 has 15 residues. In DNA, the CDR3 is TGTGCCAGTAGTCCCGGACTCGGTAGCACAGATACGCAGTATTTT. Its protein is CASSPGLGSTDTQYF. The whole variable domain, remainder taken from reference TRBV19 and TRBJ2-3, is DGGITQSPKYLFRKEGQNVTLSCEQNLNHDAMYWYRQDPGQGLRLIYYSQIVNDFQKGDIAEGYSVSREKKESFPLTVTSAQKNPTAFYLCASSPGLGSTDTQYFGPGTRLTVL.

V gene TRBV11-2 combines with J gene TRBJ2-4; possibly TRBD2 for D (6 bases). Germline assignment: CDR1 SGHAT and CDR2 FQNNGV. This CDR3 is built from 15 residues. The V end was cut by 5 bases, the J end by 0 bases, with 11 bases between. The CDR3: CASSRPGLAKNIQYF. CDR3 nucleotide sequence: TGTGCCAGCAGCAGACCGGGACTAGCCAAAAACATTCAGTACTTC.

The chain combines TRBV11-2 with TRBJ2-7; 7 bases are a match to TRBD2. The CDR3 has 16 residues. V gave up 5 bases and J gave up 3 bases; unmatched junction bases: 13. In germline, CDR1 is SGHAT, CDR2 FQNNGV. Here the CDR3 DNA reads TGTGCCAGCAGCCCCAGCCGGCGGGAGTCCCTCTACGAGCAGTACTTC. It codes for CASSPSRRESLYEQYF.

This clonotype was seen a handful of times. The chain couples TRBV20-1 to TRBJ2-7; 7 bases are a match to TRBD2. The CDR3 is 15 amino acids. Per germline, CDR1 DFQATT and CDR2 SNEGSKA (reference sequence). After removal of 5 bases from V and 0 bases from J, the junction contained 10 bases not matched to a gene. This chain's CDR3 is CSAEGLAGPSYEQYF. The CDR3 nucleotides read TGCAGTGCTGAAGGATTAGCGGGCCCCTCCTACGAGCAGTACTTC.

The chain joins TRBV27 to TRBJ1-4, with D tentatively TRBD1 (5 bases). Per the germline V gene, CDR1 is MNHEY and CDR2 is SMNVEV (reference sequence). The CDR3 spans 13 residues. Deletions cut 3 bases from V and 4 bases from J, with 6 bases between. CDR3 sequence (DNA): TGTGCCAGCAGTTTCAGGGTTAATGAAAAACTGTTTTTT. It specifies CASSFRVNEKLFF.

With respect to this clonotype: A junction boundary mismatches the germline segment, possibly from a read error. The rearrangement joins TRBV6-5 to TRBJ1-5; tentatively, D is TRBD1 (6 bases). CDR1 and CDR2 (germline): MNHEY, SVGAGI. This CDR3 is built from 13 residues. Here the CDR3 reads CASSVGGNQLQHF. For the CDR3, the DNA is TGTGCCAGCAGCGTAGGGGGAAATCAGCTCCAGCATTTT.

This clonotype appeared a single time. The rearrangement uses TRBV28 and TRBJ1-1; 10 nucleotides agree with TRBD1. CDR1 is MDHEN, CDR2 SYDVKM, per germline. The CDR3 sequence is 12 residues long. The J segment lost 7 bases and the V segment lost 11 bases, leaving 7 bases of the junction unmatched. The CDR3 coding sequence is TGTGCCTCGGGACAGGGGAGCCTTGAAGCTTTCTTT. This sequence encodes CASGQGSLEAFF.

This chain connects TRBV7-2 to TRBJ2-7; 12 bases are shared with TRBD2. The CDR3 length is 15 residues. The germline gives CDR1 SGHTA, CDR2 FQGNSA. The J segment lost 7 bases and the V segment lost 5 bases, leaving 9 bases of the junction unmatched. The CDR3 region has the DNA TGTGCCAGCAGCCCCTACCGACTAGCGGGAGTAGAGCAGTACTTC. Residues: CASSPYRLAGVEQYF.

This clonotype has only one observation. The chain combines TRBV25-1 with TRBJ1-3; D ambiguous. Germline assignment: CDR1 MGHDK and CDR2 SYGVNS. V lost 7 bases, J lost 3 bases, and 16 bases lay in between. This CDR3 has 15 amino acids. Written as DNA, the CDR3 is TGTGCCAGCATGGGCAGTCGGCGCGGTGGAAACACCATATATTTT. It specifies CASMGSRRGGNTIYF.

DNA of the CDR3: TGTGCCACCAGCAGAGATGATAGCCAGGGAACTCAGCCCCAGCATTTT. Its protein product is CATSRDDSQGTQPQHF. This chain links TRBV15 with TRBJ1-5; weak D call: TRBD1 (5 bases). The V and J ends lost 0 bases and 6 bases respectively, with 15 bases between them. The CDR3 runs to 16 residues. CDR1 is LNHNV, CDR2 YYDKDF, per germline (reference sequence).

The chain uses TRBV6-5 and TRBJ2-1; the match to TRBD2 covers 7 bases. The germline CDR1 and CDR2 sequences are MNHEY and SVGAGI. CDR3 length: 18 amino acids. V was pared by 3 bases and J by 0 bases, with 11 bases of the junction left unmatched. The CDR3 DNA is TGTGCCAGCAGTTATAGGGCGGGAGACTTAAGCTCCTACAATGAGCAGTTCTTC. It yields the protein CASSYRAGDLSSYNEQFF.

The chain uses TRBV3-1 and TRBJ2-7, with 9 positions matching TRBD1. V shed 4 bases, J shed 5 bases, and the junction held 6 bases outside the gene matches. Germline CDR1 LGHDT, CDR2 YNNKEL (reference sequence). This CDR3 is 14 amino acids long. The CDR3 nucleotides are TGTGCCAGCAGCCCAGGGACAGGGAGGCACGAGCAGTACTTC. As protein: CASSPGTGRHEQYF.

About this clonotype: Compared with germline, one end of the junction differs, possibly owing to a read error. The chain employs TRBV15 and TRBJ2-7; a weak D match, TRBD2 (5 bases). The V gene's germline CDR1 is LNHNV and CDR2 YYDKDF (reference sequence). The CDR3 runs 14 residues. CDR3 amino acids: CAASSPGSDYEQYF. The DNA of the CDR3 is TGTGCCGCCAGCAGCCCTGGGAGTGACTACGAGCAGTACTTC. Variable domain in full (rest from reference TRBV15 and TRBJ2-7): DAMVIQNPRYQVTQFGKPVTLSCSQTLNHNVMYWYQQKSSQAPKLLFHYYDKDFNNEADTPDNFQSRRPNTSFCFLDIRSPGLGDTAMYLCAASSPGSDYEQYFGPGTRLTVT.

The gene calls are TRBV9 and TRBJ1-2; no definite D call. Germline lookup yields CDR1 SGDLS and CDR2 YYNGEE. V lost 2 bases and J 5 bases, leaving 16 bases between the germline ends. The CDR3 is 15 residues long. The CDR3 is CASSVTETRYYGYTF. CDR3 bases: TGTGCCAGCAGCGTGACCGAGACACGTTATTATGGCTACACCTTC.